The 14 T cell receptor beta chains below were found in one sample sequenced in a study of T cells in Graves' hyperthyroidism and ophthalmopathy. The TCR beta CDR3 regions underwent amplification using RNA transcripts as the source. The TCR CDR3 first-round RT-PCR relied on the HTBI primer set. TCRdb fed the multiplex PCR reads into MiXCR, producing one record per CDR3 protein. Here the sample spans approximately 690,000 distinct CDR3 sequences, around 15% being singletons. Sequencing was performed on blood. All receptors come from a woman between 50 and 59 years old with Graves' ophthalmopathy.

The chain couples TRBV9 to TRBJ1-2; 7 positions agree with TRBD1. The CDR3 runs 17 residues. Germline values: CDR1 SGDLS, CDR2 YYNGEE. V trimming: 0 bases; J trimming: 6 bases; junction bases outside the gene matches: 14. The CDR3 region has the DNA TGTGCCAGCAGCGTAGCTACGGGGGGGCAGGGGGTCAATGGCTACACCTTC. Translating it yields CASSVATGGQGVNGYTF.

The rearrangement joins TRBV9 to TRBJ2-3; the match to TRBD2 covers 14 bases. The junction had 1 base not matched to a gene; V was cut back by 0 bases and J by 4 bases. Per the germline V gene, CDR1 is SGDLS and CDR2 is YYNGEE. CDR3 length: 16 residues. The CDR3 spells CASSVVGLAGADTQYF. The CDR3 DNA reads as TGTGCCAGCAGCGTAGTGGGACTAGCGGGAGCAGATACGCAGTATTTT.

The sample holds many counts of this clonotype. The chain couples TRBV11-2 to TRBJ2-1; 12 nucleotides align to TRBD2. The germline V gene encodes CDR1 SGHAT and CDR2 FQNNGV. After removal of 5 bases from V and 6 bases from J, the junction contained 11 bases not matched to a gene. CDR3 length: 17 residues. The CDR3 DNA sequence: TGTGCCAGCAGCATACGGTCTGGGACTAGCGGGTTCAATGAGCAGTTCTTC. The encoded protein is CASSIRSGTSGFNEQFF.

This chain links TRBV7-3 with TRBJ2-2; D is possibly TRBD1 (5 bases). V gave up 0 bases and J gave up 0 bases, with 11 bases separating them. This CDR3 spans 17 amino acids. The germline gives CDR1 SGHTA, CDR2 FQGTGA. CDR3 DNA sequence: TGTGCCAGCAGCTTAACGTCGAGGACACCGAACACCGGGGAGCTGTTTTTT. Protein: CASSLTSRTPNTGELFF.

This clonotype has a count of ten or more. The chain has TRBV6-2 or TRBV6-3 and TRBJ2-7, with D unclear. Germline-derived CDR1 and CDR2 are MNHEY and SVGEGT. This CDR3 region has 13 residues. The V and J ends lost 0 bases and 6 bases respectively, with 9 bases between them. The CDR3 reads CASSYSTPLEQYF. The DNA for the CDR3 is TGTGCCAGCAGTTACTCGACACCGCTCGAGCAGTACTTC.

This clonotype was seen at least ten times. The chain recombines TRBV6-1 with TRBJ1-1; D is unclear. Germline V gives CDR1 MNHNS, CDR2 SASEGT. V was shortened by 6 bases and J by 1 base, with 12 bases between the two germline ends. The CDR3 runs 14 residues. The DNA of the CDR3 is TGTGCCAGCAGCATATCAAAGGGGAACACTGAAGCTTTCTTT. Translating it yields CASSISKGNTEAFF.

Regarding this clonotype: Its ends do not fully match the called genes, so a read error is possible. Here the CDR3 reads CASRGGSSGANVPTF. In DNA form, the CDR3 reads TGTGCCAGCAGGGGGGGTTCTTCTGGGGCCAACGTCCCGACTTTC. The chain employs TRBV2 and TRBJ2-6; weak D call: TRBD2 (6 bases). CDR3 length equals 15 residues. Germline-derived CDR1 and CDR2 are SNHLY and FYNNEI. The full variable domain, in which reference TRBV2 and TRBJ2-6 provide the parts outside the CDR3, is EPEVTQTPSHQVTQMGQEVILRCVPISNHLYFYWYRQILGQKVEFLVSFYNNEISEKSEIFDDQFSVERPDGSNFTLKIRSTKLEDSAMYFCASRGGSSGANVPTFGAGSRLTVL.

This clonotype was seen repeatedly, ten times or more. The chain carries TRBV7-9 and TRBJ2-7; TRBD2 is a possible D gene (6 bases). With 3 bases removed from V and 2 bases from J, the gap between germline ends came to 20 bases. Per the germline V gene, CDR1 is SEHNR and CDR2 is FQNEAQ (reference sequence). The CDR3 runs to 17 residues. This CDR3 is CASSFGDLGGDPYEQYF. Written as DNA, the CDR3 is TGTGCCAGCAGCTTTGGAGACTTAGGAGGGGACCCCTACGAGCAGTACTTC.

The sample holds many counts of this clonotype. The CDR3 protein is CSVDPSGRPGELFF. CDR3 nucleotides: TGCAGCGTTGACCCTAGCGGGAGACCCGGGGAGCTGTTTTTT. The V gene is TRBV29-1, the J gene TRBJ2-2; 10 positions match TRBD2. From germline, CDR1 is SQVTM and CDR2 ANQGSEA. The ends lost 3 bases at V and 6 bases at J; junction bases unmatched: 4. This CDR3 contains 14 residues.

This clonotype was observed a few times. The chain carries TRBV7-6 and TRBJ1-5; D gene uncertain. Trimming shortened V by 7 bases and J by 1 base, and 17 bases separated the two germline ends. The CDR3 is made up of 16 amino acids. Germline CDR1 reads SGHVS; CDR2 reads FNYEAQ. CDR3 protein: CASTSQISGSNQPQHF. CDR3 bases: TGTGCCAGCACCTCCCAGATTTCGGGCAGCAATCAGCCCCAGCATTTT.

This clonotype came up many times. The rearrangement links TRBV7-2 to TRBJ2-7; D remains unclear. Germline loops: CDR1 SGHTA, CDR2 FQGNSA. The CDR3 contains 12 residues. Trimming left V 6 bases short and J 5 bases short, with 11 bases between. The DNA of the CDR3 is TGTGCCAGCAGGAAGGGATTGCACGAGCAGTACTTC. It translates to CASRKGLHEQYF.

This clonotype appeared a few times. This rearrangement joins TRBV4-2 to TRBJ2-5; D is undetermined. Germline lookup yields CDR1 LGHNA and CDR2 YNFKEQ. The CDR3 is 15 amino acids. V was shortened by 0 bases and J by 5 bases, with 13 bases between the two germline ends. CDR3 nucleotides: TGTGCCAGCAGCCAAGACGTTGGTGGCGACGAGACCCAGTACTTC. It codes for CASSQDVGGDETQYF.

The CDR3 here is CASSLEGQGAANTGELFF. The CDR3 nucleotides are TGCGCCAGCAGCTTGGAGGGACAGGGGGCGGCGAACACCGGGGAGCTGTTTTTT. J is TRBJ2-2 and V is TRBV5-1, with 12 bases identical to TRBD1. V trimming: 0 bases; J trimming: 0 bases; junction bases outside the gene matches: 3. The CDR3 has 18 amino acids. The germline CDR1 and CDR2 sequences are SGHRS and YFSETQ.

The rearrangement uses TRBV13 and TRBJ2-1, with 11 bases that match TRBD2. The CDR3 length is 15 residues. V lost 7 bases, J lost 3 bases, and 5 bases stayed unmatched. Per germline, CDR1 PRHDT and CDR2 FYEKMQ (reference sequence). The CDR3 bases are TGTGCCAGCAACTTCACTAGCGGGAGCTACAATGAGCAGTTCTTC. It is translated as CASNFTSGSYNEQFF.